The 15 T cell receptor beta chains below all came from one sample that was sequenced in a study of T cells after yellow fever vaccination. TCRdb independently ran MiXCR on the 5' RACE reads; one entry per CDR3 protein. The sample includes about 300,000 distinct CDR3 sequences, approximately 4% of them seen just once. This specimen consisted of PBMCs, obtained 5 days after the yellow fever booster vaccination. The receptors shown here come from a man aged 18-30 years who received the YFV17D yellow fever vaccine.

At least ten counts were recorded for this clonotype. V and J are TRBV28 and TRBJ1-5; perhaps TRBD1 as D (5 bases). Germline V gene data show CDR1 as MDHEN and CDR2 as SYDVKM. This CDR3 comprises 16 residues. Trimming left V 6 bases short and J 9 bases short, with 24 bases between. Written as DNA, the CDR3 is TGTGCCAGCAGGTACCCCCTCGGGGCAGGCATAGGGCCCCAGCATTTT. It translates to CASRYPLGAGIGPQHF.

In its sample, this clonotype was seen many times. CDR3 in DNA: TGCGCCAGCAGCTTGGCCGGGACAGGGAAACATGAGCAGTTCTTC. Protein sequence: CASSLAGTGKHEQFF. This chain uses TRBV5-1 with TRBJ2-1; 9 nucleotides match TRBD1. The CDR3 spans 15 residues. Germline assignment: CDR1 SGHRS and CDR2 YFSETQ. Trimming took 0 bases from V and 8 from J; bases not matched to a gene: 6.

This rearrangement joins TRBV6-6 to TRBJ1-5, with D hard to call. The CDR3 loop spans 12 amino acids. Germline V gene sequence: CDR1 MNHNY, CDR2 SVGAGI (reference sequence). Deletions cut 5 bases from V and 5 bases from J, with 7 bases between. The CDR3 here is CASSHPDQPQHF. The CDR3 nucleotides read TGTGCCAGCAGTCACCCGGATCAGCCCCAGCATTTT.

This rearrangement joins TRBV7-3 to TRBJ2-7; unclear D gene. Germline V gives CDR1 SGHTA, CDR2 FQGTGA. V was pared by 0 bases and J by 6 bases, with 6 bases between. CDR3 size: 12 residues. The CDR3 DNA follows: TGTGCCAGCAGCTTAACCGGCAGCGAGCAGTACGTC. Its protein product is CASSLTGSEQYV.

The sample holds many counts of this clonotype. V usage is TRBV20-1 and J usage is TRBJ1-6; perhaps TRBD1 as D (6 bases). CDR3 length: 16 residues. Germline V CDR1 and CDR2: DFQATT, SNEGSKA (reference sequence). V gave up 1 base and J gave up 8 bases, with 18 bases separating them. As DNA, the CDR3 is TGCAGTGCTAGAGCTACAGGGTACAGTTTCTATTCACCCCTCCACTTT. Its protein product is CSARATGYSFYSPLHF.

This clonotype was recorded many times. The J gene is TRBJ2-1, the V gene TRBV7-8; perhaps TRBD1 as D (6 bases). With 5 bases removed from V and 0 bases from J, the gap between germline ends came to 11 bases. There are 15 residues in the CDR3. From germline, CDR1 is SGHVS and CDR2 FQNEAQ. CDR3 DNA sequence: TGTGCCAGCAGCGTAACAGGGAGCTCCTACAATGAGCAGTTCTTC. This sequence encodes CASSVTGSSYNEQFF.

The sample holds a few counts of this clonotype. The CDR3 reads CAITKTSGGYSYNEQFF. CDR3 coding DNA: TGTGCCATCACGAAGACTAGCGGGGGATACTCCTACAATGAGCAGTTCTTC. V and J are TRBV10-3 and TRBJ2-1; 12 nucleotides agree with TRBD2. The ends lost 7 bases at V and 0 bases at J; junction bases unmatched: 7. CDR1 is ENHRY, CDR2 SYGVKD, per germline. The CDR3 covers 17 residues.

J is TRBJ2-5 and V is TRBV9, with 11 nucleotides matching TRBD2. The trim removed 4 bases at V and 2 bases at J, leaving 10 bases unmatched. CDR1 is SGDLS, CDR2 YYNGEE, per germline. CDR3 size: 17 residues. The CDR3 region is CASSIHTGTSGQETQYF. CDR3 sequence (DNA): TGTGCCAGCAGCATCCACACCGGGACTAGCGGACAAGAGACCCAGTACTTC.

DNA for the CDR3: TGTGCCAGCAGTCTCCGTTGGGCCAACGTCCTGACTTTC. Translation: CASSLRWANVLTF. The genes are TRBV21-1 and TRBJ2-6. TRBV21-1 is annotated as a pseudogene. This CDR3 comprises 13 residues.

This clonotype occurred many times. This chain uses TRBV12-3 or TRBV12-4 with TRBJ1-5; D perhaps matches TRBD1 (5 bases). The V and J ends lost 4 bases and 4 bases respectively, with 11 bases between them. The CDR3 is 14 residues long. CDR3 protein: CASSYSGRNQPQHF. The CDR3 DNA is TGTGCCAGCAGTTACTCAGGGCGAAATCAGCCCCAGCATTTT.

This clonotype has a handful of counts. The CDR3 reads CAISDGVNQPQHF. The CDR3 nucleotides are TGTGCCATCAGTGACGGGGTAAATCAGCCCCAGCATTTT. The chain carries TRBV10-3 and TRBJ1-5; D is ambiguous. The CDR3 runs 13 residues. V dropped 3 bases and J dropped 4 bases, with 7 bases sitting between them. CDR1 and CDR2 (germline): ENHRY, SYGVKD.

The CDR3 region has the DNA TGTGCCAGCAGCCCCATTCTTGGGGGGCGTTCTGGGGCCAACGTCCTGACTTTC. Amino acids: CASSPILGGRSGANVLTF. V and J are TRBV7-2 and TRBJ2-6, with D perhaps given as TRBD1 or TRBD2 (6 bases each). Germline values: CDR1 SGHTA, CDR2 FQGNSA. Trimming took 5 bases from V and 1 from J, leaving 18 bases between them. CDR3 size: 18 residues.

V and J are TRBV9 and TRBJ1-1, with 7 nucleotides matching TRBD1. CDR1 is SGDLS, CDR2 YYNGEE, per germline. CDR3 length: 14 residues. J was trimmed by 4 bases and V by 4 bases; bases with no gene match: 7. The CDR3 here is CASSPGGFPTEAFF. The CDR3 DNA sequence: TGTGCCAGCAGCCCAGGGGGGTTCCCCACTGAAGCTTTCTTT. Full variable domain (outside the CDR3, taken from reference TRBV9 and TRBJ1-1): DSGVTQTPKHLITATGQRVTLRCSPRSGDLSVYWYQQSLDQGLQFLIQYYNGEERAKGNILERFSAQQFPDLHSELNLSSLELGDSALYFCASSPGGFPTEAFFGQGTRLTVV.

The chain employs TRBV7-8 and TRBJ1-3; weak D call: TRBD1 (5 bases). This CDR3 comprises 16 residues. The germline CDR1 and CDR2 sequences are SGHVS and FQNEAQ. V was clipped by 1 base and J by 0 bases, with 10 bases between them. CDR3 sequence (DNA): TGTGCCAGCAGCTTAGTTCAGGGCCTCTCTGGAAACACCATATATTTT. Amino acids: CASSLVQGLSGNTIYF.

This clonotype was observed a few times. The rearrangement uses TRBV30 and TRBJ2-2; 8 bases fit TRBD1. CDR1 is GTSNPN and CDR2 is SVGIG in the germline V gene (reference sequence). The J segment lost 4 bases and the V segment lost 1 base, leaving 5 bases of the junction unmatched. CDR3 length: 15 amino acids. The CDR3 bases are TGTGCCTGGAGTGGGGACAGGAGTAGCACCGGGGAGCTGTTTTTT. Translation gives CAWSGDRSSTGELFF.